This T cell receptor (beta chain) came from a study of graft-versus-host responses after intestinal transplantation. Overall study context: Recipients were all induced with anti-thymocyte globulin, then given tacrolimus and steroids for approximately 3 years. Study results and caveats: Some GvH clones were seen earlier in gut or blood, suggesting intestinal origin. Some patients had graft-donor T cell macrochimerism, and their allografts showed high graft-versus-host to host-versus-graft clonal ratios.

CDR1 SGHAT and CDR2 FQNNGV come from the germline V gene. Trimming took 5 bases from V and 0 from J; bases not matched to a gene: 5. The CDR3 covers 16 residues. Assay: immunoSEQ multiplex PCR; the TCRdb copy retains only in-frame clones and omits some. The data hold about 40,000 clones, with roughly 89% observed a single time. Comments on this clone: Its antigen is undetermined.

This clonotype originated in a human patient who received an intestinal transplant, so some T cells may come from the graft donor. The source was PBMCs, collected around 320 days after intestinal transplant. The chain links TRBV11-2 to TRBJ2-1, with 9 bases identical to TRBD2. In nucleotides, the CDR3 is TGTGCCAGCAGCGCGACTAGCGGAGGCTCCTACAATGAGCAGTTCTTC. This gives the protein CASSATSGGSYNEQFF. Complete variable domain (other parts from reference TRBV11-2 and TRBJ2-1): EAGVAQSPRYKIIEKRQSVAFWCNPISGHATLYWYQQILGQGPKLLIQFQNNGVVDDSQLPKDRFSAERLKGVDSTLKIQPAKLEDSAVYLCASSATSGGSYNEQFFGPGTRLTVL.